This T cell receptor (beta chain) was captured in a study of blood T cell repertoires in COVID-19. Looking at the study overall: The origin of the acute and convalescent COVID-19 samples was the United States, Italy and Spain.

The assay was immunoSEQ multiplex PCR, and TCRdb's table has in-frame clones only and misses some. Here the sample spans around 300,000 clones, nearly 90% being singletons. Adults between about 18 and 89 years of age took part from 20 to 25 US areas. Trimming cost V 6 bases and J 8 bases; bases outside gene matches: 13. Per the germline V gene, CDR1 is MDHEN and CDR2 is SYDVKM. The CDR3 is 15 amino acids. This TCR was recovered from a woman aged 18 to 35 with acute COVID-19. This chain uses TRBV28 with TRBJ2-1; 7 nucleotides match TRBD2. Sequenced: PBMCs or T cells enriched from blood (not recorded which). The CDR3 reads CASRRLAVLVDEQFF. In DNA form, the CDR3 reads TGTGCCAGCAGGCGACTAGCAGTCTTGGTCGATGAGCAGTTCTTC.